Shown below are 28 T cell receptor beta chains from a single sample sequenced in a study of blood T cell repertoires in COVID-19 (dated by TCRdb to about 2020). Libraries came from the immunoSEQ multiplex PCR assay. Held by TCRdb, this immuneACCESS table contains in-frame sequences only and omits some clones. Under half of the omission traces to an unresolved V gene where checked; the cause of the rest is unknown. The sample table shows over 600,000 clones, and 70% to 90% are seen once. The top ten hold roughly 0.25% of the sample. Sequenced input: peripheral blood. Receptor source: a woman aged 18-35 years with acute or convalescent COVID-19.

This chain joins TRBV24-1 and TRBJ2-3, with 9 bases identical to TRBD1. The germline gives CDR1 KGHDR, CDR2 SFDVKD. This CDR3 has 14 residues. V lost 5 bases and J lost 2; bases outside the gene matches: 1. The CDR3 nucleotides are TGTGCCACCAGTGGACAGGGGGACACAGATACGCAGTATTTT. It yields the protein CATSGQGDTDTQYF.

The CDR3 protein is CAWRGQTETGELFF. CDR3 DNA: TGTGCCTGGAGGGGACAGACAGAGACCGGGGAGCTGTTTTTT. The rearrangement uses TRBV30 and TRBJ2-2; 7 nucleotides line up with TRBD1. The trim removed 3 bases at V and 5 bases at J, leaving 6 bases unmatched. The CDR3 has 14 amino acids. Germline V gives CDR1 GTSNPN, CDR2 SVGIG (reference sequence).

The genes are TRBV6-5 and TRBJ1-5; weak D call: TRBD1 (5 bases). Germline V gives CDR1 MNHEY, CDR2 SVGAGI. CDR3 length equals 13 residues. V lost 7 bases and J 5 bases, leaving 12 bases between the germline ends. The CDR3 is CASIRTSYQPQHF. DNA for the CDR3: TGTGCCAGCATTCGGACAAGCTATCAGCCCCAGCATTTT.

This rearrangement joins TRBV10-3 to TRBJ2-7; TRBD2 matches at 7 bases. The CDR3 sequence is 13 residues long. Germline V gene sequence: CDR1 ENHRY, CDR2 SYGVKD. V was pared by 4 bases and J by 5 bases, with 5 bases of the junction left unmatched. CDR3 DNA: TGTGCCATCAGTGTCGGGGGGATCGACGAGCAGTACTTC. Protein: CAISVGGIDEQYF.

The chain recombines TRBV21-1 with TRBJ1-2; the DNA was not used to check the table's D call, TRBD1. TRBV21-1 corresponds to a pseudogene. This CDR3 contains 14 residues. The CDR3 region has the DNA TGTGCCAGCAGCTTGGACCGGACAGGGGATGGCTACACCTTC. Protein: CASSLDRTGDGYTF.

The rearrangement uses TRBV30 and TRBJ2-7; perhaps TRBD1 as D (6 bases). The V and J ends lost 5 bases and 8 bases respectively, with 25 bases between them. The germline CDR1 and CDR2 sequences are GTSNPN and SVGIG (reference sequence). The CDR3 is 15 residues long. CDR3 region: CAWAQTGSLRVKQYF. The CDR3 coding sequence is TGTGCCTGGGCTCAAACAGGGAGCCTCCGGGTCAAGCAGTACTTC.

V usage is TRBV9 and J usage is TRBJ2-1, with D maybe TRBD2 (6 bases). In germline, CDR1 is SGDLS, CDR2 YYNGEE. The CDR3 covers 18 residues. V shed 1 base and J shed 0 bases, with 17 bases lying between them. DNA of the CDR3: TGTGCCAGCAGCGTAAAGCGAATCGGCGGGGACTCCTACAATGAGCAGTTCTTC. Residues: CASSVKRIGGDSYNEQFF.

The chain is built from TRBV24-1 and TRBJ2-1; 11 bases agree with TRBD2. Per germline, CDR1 KGHDR and CDR2 SFDVKD. V trimming: 4 bases; J trimming: 6 bases; junction bases outside the gene matches: 10. The CDR3 totals 17 residues. In DNA form, the CDR3 reads TGTGCCACCAGTGAACCCCCTAGCGGGGGGAGTCGCAATGAGCAGTTCTTC. It encodes CATSEPPSGGSRNEQFF.

J is TRBJ1-1 and V is TRBV19, with D uncertain. The CDR3 has 15 residues. V shed 7 bases and J shed 6 bases, with 21 bases lying between them. From germline, CDR1 is LNHDA and CDR2 SQIVND (reference sequence). CDR3 residues: CASMGRESGGAEAFF. The CDR3 DNA follows: TGTGCCAGTATGGGGAGGGAAAGTGGAGGCGCTGAAGCTTTCTTT.

This clone was recorded only once. The rearrangement uses TRBV4-2 and TRBJ2-7; D remains unclear. V shed 4 bases and J shed 5 bases, with 21 bases lying between them. This CDR3 region has 16 residues. CDR1 and CDR2 from the germline V gene are LGHNA and YNFKEQ. In DNA form, the CDR3 reads TGTGCCAGCAGCCGAGATCCGCTAGTAACCCCCCACGAGCAGTACTTC. This sequence encodes CASSRDPLVTPHEQYF.

The chain has TRBV24-1 and TRBJ1-5; D not certain. Germline V gene sequence: CDR1 KGHDR, CDR2 SFDVKD. V lost 4 bases and J lost 4, with 10 bases in between. This CDR3 has 14 amino acids. CDR3 bases: TGTGCCACCAGTGACCCCGGACTGAATCAGCCCCAGCATTTT. Its translation is CATSDPGLNQPQHF.

The rearrangement uses TRBV30 and TRBJ1-3, with D unresolved. The CDR3 runs to 11 residues. Germline V gene lookup returns CDR1 GTSNPN and CDR2 SVGIG (reference sequence). V was clipped by 2 bases and J by 4 bases, with 3 bases between them. The CDR3 sequence: CAWSQGNTIYF. The CDR3 DNA is TGTGCCTGGAGTCAGGGAAACACCATATATTTT. Together with reference TRBV30 and TRBJ1-3, the CDR3 gives the full variable domain: SQTIHQWPATLVQPVGSPLSLECTVEGTSNPNLYWYRQAAGRGLQLLFYSVGIGQISSEVPQNLSASRPQDRQFILSSKKLLLSDSGFYLCAWSQGNTIYFGEGSWLTVV.

This chain links TRBV28 with TRBJ1-3; D is possibly TRBD1 (5 bases). This CDR3 has 13 amino acids. Trimming took off 6 bases at V and 1 base at J, with 7 bases between the two ends. In germline, CDR1 is MDHEN, CDR2 SYDVKM. DNA of the CDR3: TGTGCCAGCAGGCGACAGTCTGGAAACACCATATATTTT. The encoded protein is CASRRQSGNTIYF.

This rearrangement joins TRBV5-1 to TRBJ1-1; D not resolved. The V and J ends lost 5 bases and 7 bases respectively, with 9 bases between them. Germline V gene lookup returns CDR1 SGHRS and CDR2 YFSETQ. This CDR3 has 11 amino acids. CDR3 DNA: TGCGCCAGCAGGAGAGGAGATGAAGCTTTCTTT. Encoded protein: CASRRGDEAFF.

The chain combines TRBV6-5 with TRBJ2-7; weak D call: TRBD1 (5 bases). Trimming removed 5 bases at V and 0 bases at J, with 14 bases between. This CDR3 is 15 amino acids long. CDR1 is MNHEY and CDR2 is SVGAGI in the germline V gene. The CDR3 bases are TGTGCCAGCAGTACCCAGGGCCACGGCTCCTACGAGCAGTACTTC. This sequence encodes CASSTQGHGSYEQYF.

The genes are TRBV2 and TRBJ2-3; 9 nucleotides align to TRBD1. V shed 2 bases, J shed 15 bases, and the junction held 9 bases outside the gene matches. The CDR3 length is 13 residues. From germline, CDR1 is SNHLY and CDR2 FYNNEI. The CDR3 DNA is TGTGCCAGCAGTGAATCAGTGATGGGACAGGGCTATTTT. It translates to CASSESVMGQGYF.

The rearrangement joins TRBV4-3 to TRBJ2-7, with 9 bases aligning to TRBD2. Per germline, CDR1 LGHNA and CDR2 YSLEER. J gave up 2 bases and V 1 base, and 3 bases lay outside the gene matches. This CDR3 region has 15 residues. In DNA form, the CDR3 reads TGCGCCAGCAGCCAAGTAAGCGGGGGGACCTACGAGCAGTACTTC. It encodes CASSQVSGGTYEQYF.

This chain joins TRBV7-2 and TRBJ2-3; 8 nucleotides align to TRBD1. CDR1 and CDR2 from the germline V gene are SGHTA and FQGNSA. The CDR3 consists of 16 residues. The ends lost 5 bases at V and 0 bases at J; junction bases unmatched: 7. CDR3 residues: CASSTRTGYSTDTQYF. For the CDR3, the DNA is TGTGCCAGCAGCACACGGACAGGGTATAGCACAGATACGCAGTATTTT.

The V call is TRBV4-1, the J call TRBJ1-5, with 10 bases fitting TRBD1. The CDR3 contains 14 residues. The trim removed 4 bases at V and 5 bases at J, leaving 2 bases unmatched. Germline CDR1 is MGHRA and CDR2 is YSYEKL. CDR3 loop: CASSRGQGYQPQHF. The CDR3 nucleotides are TGCGCCAGCAGCCGGGGACAGGGGTATCAGCCCCAGCATTTT.

This clone appeared once. CDR3 in amino acids: CASPYSRTDTQYF. The CDR3 DNA follows: TGTGCCAGCCCTTACTCCCGCACAGATACGCAGTATTTT. V is TRBV6-4 and J is TRBJ2-3; no clear D gene. The CDR3 is 13 amino acids. V was clipped by 8 bases and J by 1 base, with 10 bases between them. Germline V gene data show CDR1 as MRHNA and CDR2 as SNTAGT.

The genes are TRBV4-1 and TRBJ2-1; tentative D call: TRBD2 (6 bases). The CDR3 is made up of 18 amino acids. V was cut by 1 base and J by 2 bases, with 18 bases left in between. Per germline, CDR1 MGHRA and CDR2 YSYEKL. For the CDR3, the DNA is TGCGCCAGCAGCCAAGCATGGACACGGCGGGGCGCCTACAATGAGCAGTTCTTC. This gives the protein CASSQAWTRRGAYNEQFF.

CDR3 region: CASSFWGGSTEAFF. The CDR3 DNA sequence: TGCGCCAGCAGCTTTTGGGGAGGTAGCACTGAAGCTTTCTTT. The chain has TRBV5-1 and TRBJ1-1; D is ambiguous. The CDR3 contains 14 residues. Trimming shortened V by 2 bases and J by 4 bases, and 12 bases separated the two germline ends. CDR1 is SGHRS and CDR2 is YFSETQ in the germline V gene.

This clone was counted a single time. The chain links TRBV7-8 to TRBJ2-1; TRBD1 might be the D (5 bases). The CDR3 spans 16 residues. Germline V gene lookup returns CDR1 SGHVS and CDR2 FQNEAQ. V gave up 4 bases and J gave up 3 bases, with 16 bases separating them. For the CDR3, the DNA is TGTGCCAGCAGCTCGACAAGAACAGGCATCTACAATGAGCAGTTCTTC. Protein sequence: CASSSTRTGIYNEQFF. Full variable domain (outside the CDR3, taken from reference TRBV7-8 and TRBJ2-1): GAGVSQSPRYKVAKRGQDVALRCDPISGHVSLFWYQQALGQGPEFLTYFQNEAQLDKSGLPSDRFFAERPEGSVSTLKIQRTQQEDSAVYLCASSSTRTGIYNEQFFGPGTRLTVL.

The chain links TRBV5-1 to TRBJ1-3, with D perhaps TRBD1 (5 bases). Germline CDR1 reads SGHRS; CDR2 reads YFSETQ. The V and J ends lost 4 bases and 3 bases respectively, with 14 bases between them. The CDR3 spans 15 residues. In DNA, the CDR3 is TGCGCCAGCAGCAACAGCCTCCAGGGTGGAAACACCATATATTTT. It is translated as CASSNSLQGGNTIYF.

The chain combines TRBV5-4 with TRBJ2-7; D remains ambiguous. The CDR3 contains 15 residues. The V and J ends lost 3 bases and 3 bases respectively, with 16 bases between them. CDR1 SGHNT and CDR2 YYREEE come from the germline V gene (reference sequence). In DNA form, the CDR3 reads TGTGCCAGCAGCTCCCGGGTAAATAGAGGCTACGAGCAGTACTTC. This encodes CASSSRVNRGYEQYF. The entire variable domain, with the rest obtained from reference TRBV5-4 and TRBJ2-7, is as follows: ETGVTQSPTHLIKTRGQQVTLRCSSQSGHNTVSWYQQALGQGPQFIFQYYREEENGRGNFPPRFSGLQFPNYSSELNVNALELDDSALYLCASSSRVNRGYEQYFGPGTRLTVT.

This chain joins TRBV6-6 and TRBJ1-2; the match to TRBD1 covers 11 bases. Germline CDR1 and CDR2: MNHNY and SVGAGI (reference sequence). Trimming removed 0 bases from V and 8 bases from J; junction bases left unmatched: 5. The CDR3 consists of 15 residues. CDR3 in amino acids: CASSYSSGQGEGYTF. The CDR3 coding sequence is TGTGCCAGCAGTTACTCGTCGGGACAGGGGGAAGGCTACACCTTC.

This clone appeared a few times. The rearrangement links TRBV29-1 to TRBJ1-3; D is possibly TRBD1 (6 bases). CDR1 and CDR2 from the germline V gene are SQVTM and ANQGSEA. V was clipped by 7 bases and J by 4 bases, with 14 bases between them. This CDR3 has 13 residues. The CDR3 DNA sequence: TGCAGCGGACAGGACATTATAGGAAACACCATATATTTT. Protein product: CSGQDIIGNTIYF.

The chain combines TRBV30 with TRBJ1-1; the D gene is possibly TRBD1 (5 bases). Germline CDR1 GTSNPN, CDR2 SVGIG (reference sequence). Deletions cut 4 bases from V and 5 bases from J, with 20 bases between. The CDR3 spans 15 residues. CDR3 in amino acids: CAWTDGDYWWTEAFF. Here the CDR3 DNA reads TGTGCCTGGACCGATGGGGACTACTGGTGGACTGAAGCTTTCTTT. Using reference TRBV30 and TRBJ1-1 for the parts outside the CDR3, the full variable domain is SQTIHQWPATLVQPVGSPLSLECTVEGTSNPNLYWYRQAAGRGLQLLFYSVGIGQISSEVPQNLSASRPQDRQFILSSKKLLLSDSGFYLCAWTDGDYWWTEAFFGQGTRLTVV.